Below are 8 T cell receptor beta chains sequenced from a single sample in a study of human T cells and chemical hapten exposure (dated by TCRdb to the early 2020s). The sample's time point label, decoded: patch test 2, 6 weeks after DPC sensitization. The treatment or condition label for this specimen denotes: therapeutic diphenylcyclopropenone sensitization with weekly scalp DPC. Library prep was done by RACE. The reads were generated on a NextSeq 500. Through fastp at Q25 and MiXCR, TCRdb rebuilt clones from the public reads, retaining in-frame beta chains. Rows with one shared CDR3 protein collapse into an entry with the most common genes and DNA. Here the sample has about 78,000 distinct CDR3 sequences; over 6.5% occur a single time. The ten largest clones capture around 3.6% of the sample. Specimen: whole blood, collected in connection with sensitization to the hapten diphenylcyclopropenone (DPC). These receptors were taken from a woman aged 45 to 65 with alopecia areata. Some clones in this sample may be carry-over from other donors' samples.

In its sample, this clonotype was seen a few times. This chain connects TRBV29-1 to TRBJ2-7, with D perhaps assigned TRBD1 or TRBD2 (5 bases each). The CDR3 covers 11 residues. The V gene lost 5 bases and the J gene lost 7 bases, with 12 bases spanning the gap. Germline V gene sequence: CDR1 SQVTM, CDR2 ANQGSEA. CDR3 nucleotides: TGCAGCGTTTCCCTTGGGGGAGAGCAGTACTTC. This gives the protein CSVSLGGEQYF.

A few counts support this clonotype. V is TRBV12-3 or TRBV12-4 and J is TRBJ1-4; D is perhaps TRBD1 (5 bases). V dropped 6 bases and J dropped 8 bases, with 19 bases sitting between them. The CDR3 extends over 15 amino acids. CDR3: CASRTAGRGQEKLFF. DNA for the CDR3: TGTGCCAGCAGAACCGCAGGGAGAGGGCAAGAAAAACTGTTTTTT.

The table lists this clonotype with many counts. This chain connects TRBV12-3 or TRBV12-4 to TRBJ1-2; D may be TRBD1 (6 bases). The CDR3 length is 13 residues. The ends were cut back, 3 bases at V and 7 bases at J, with 12 bases in the middle. CDR3 region: CASSFQGMAGYTF. DNA of the CDR3: TGTGCCAGCAGTTTTCAGGGGATGGCTGGCTACACCTTC.

The rearrangement links TRBV24-1 to TRBJ2-1; 12 bases match TRBD1. Germline trimming cut 2 bases from V and 0 bases from J; bases unmatched to any gene: 16. This CDR3 is 22 amino acids long. Germline V lookup: CDR1 KGHDR, CDR2 SFDVKD. CDR3 nucleotides: TGTGCCACCAGTGATTCGAAGACCGGGACAGGGGGCTCTCGACCCTCCTACAATGAGCAGTTCTTC. Residues: CATSDSKTGTGGSRPSYNEQFF.

At least ten counts were recorded for this clonotype. The V and J genes are TRBV6-1 and TRBJ2-3; D may be TRBD1 or TRBD2 (5 bases each). CDR3 length: 15 amino acids. CDR1 is MNHNS, CDR2 SASEGT, per germline. Trimming shortened V by 2 bases and J by 1 base, and 10 bases separated the two germline ends. This CDR3 is CASSETGGRTDTQYF. The CDR3 DNA reads TGTGCCAGCAGTGAAACAGGAGGTCGCACAGATACGCAGTATTTT.

This clonotype has at least ten counts. V and J are TRBV20-1 and TRBJ1-5, with a weak D call TRBD1 (5 bases). This CDR3 spans 15 amino acids. Trimming stripped 6 bases from V and 2 bases from J, with 17 bases between. In germline, CDR1 is DFQATT, CDR2 SNEGSKA (reference sequence). CDR3 sequence: CSALETVGGNQPQHF. The CDR3 coding sequence is TGCAGTGCACTTGAGACAGTTGGAGGCAATCAGCCCCAGCATTTT.

CDR3 amino acids: CASSVSGQVSDQPQHF. In nucleotides, the CDR3 is TGTGCCAGCAGCGTCTCCGGACAGGTTTCGGATCAGCCCCAGCATTTT. The V and J genes are TRBV2 and TRBJ1-5; 7 bases line up with TRBD1. The CDR3 has 16 amino acids. Trimming removed 6 bases from V and 5 bases from J; junction bases left unmatched: 13. The germline V gene has CDR1 SNHLY and CDR2 FYNNEI.

This chain uses TRBV30 with TRBJ2-7, with D hard to call. V lost 4 bases, J lost 4 bases, and 11 bases lay in between. This CDR3 has 12 amino acids. Germline CDR1 reads GTSNPN; CDR2 reads SVGIG (reference sequence). CDR3 coding DNA: TGTGCCTGGAAGGACGGATCTTACGAGCAGTACTTC. Its protein is CAWKDGSYEQYF.